A selection of T cell receptor beta chains follows, all from one sample in a study of blood T cell repertoires in COVID-19. Only in-frame clones appear in the TCRdb table, and some are missing; sequencing was by immunoSEQ multiplex PCR. The data hold approximately 220,000 clones, with approximately 80% observed a single time. Sequenced material: PBMCs or T cells enriched from blood (not recorded which). These TCRs come from a woman between 40 and 50 years old with acute COVID-19. CDR3s include the opening cysteine and the closing phenylalanine or tryptophan. The D gene is left open where the match is weak.

CDR3 length,V gene,D gene,J gene,CDR3 DNA,CDR3 protein
16,TRBV13,TRBD2,TRBJ2-3,TGTGCCAGCAGCCCAGGACTAGCGGCCGCCACAGATACGCAGTATTTT,CASSPGLAAATDTQYF
15,TRBV19,-,TRBJ2-1,TGTGCCAGTAGTTCCACTATTCGTATTGGGTATGAGCAGTTCTTC,CASSSTIRIGYEQFF
15,TRBV27,TRBD2,TRBJ2-1,TGTGCCAGCAGTTTCACTAGCGGTTATACATATGAGCAGTTCTTC,CASSFTSGYTYEQFF
14,TRBV12-5,-,TRBJ1-1,TGTGCTAGTGGTCCAGGGACACCGAACACTGAAGCTTTCTTT,CASGPGTPNTEAFF
15,TRBV4-1,-,TRBJ2-7,TGCGCCAGCAGCCAAGATTTTGCGTCCTCCTACGAGCAGTACTTC,CASSQDFASSYEQYF
14,TRBV7-2,-,TRBJ1-2,TGTGCCAGCAGCTTATTTGGGAGGGAGGGTGGCTACACCTTC,CASSLFGREGGYTF
12,TRBV29-1,TRBD1,TRBJ1-2,TGCAGCGTCGGGACAGGGTGGTATGGCTACACCTTC,CSVGTGWYGYTF
16,TRBV11-2,-,TRBJ1-6,TGTGCCAGCAGCTTAGATCCCAGATCCTATAATTCACCCCTCCACTTT,CASSLDPRSYNSPLHF
15,TRBV4-1,-,TRBJ2-5,TGCGCCAGCAGCCCCAGACAACAGAGGAGGGAGACCCAGTACTTC,CASSPRQQRRETQYF
14,TRBV7-2,-,TRBJ2-5,TGTGCCAGCAGCTTAGTCGGCGGACAAGAGACCCAGTACTTC,CASSLVGGQETQYF
15,TRBV2,-,TRBJ2-5,TGTGCCAGCAGTGAAGAGGGGCGGGGAGGAGAGACCCAGTACTTC,CASSEEGRGGETQYF
15,TRBV11-2,-,TRBJ2-1,TGTGCCAGCAGCTTAATCCAGGGGCGACACAATGAGCAGTTCTTC,CASSLIQGRHNEQFF